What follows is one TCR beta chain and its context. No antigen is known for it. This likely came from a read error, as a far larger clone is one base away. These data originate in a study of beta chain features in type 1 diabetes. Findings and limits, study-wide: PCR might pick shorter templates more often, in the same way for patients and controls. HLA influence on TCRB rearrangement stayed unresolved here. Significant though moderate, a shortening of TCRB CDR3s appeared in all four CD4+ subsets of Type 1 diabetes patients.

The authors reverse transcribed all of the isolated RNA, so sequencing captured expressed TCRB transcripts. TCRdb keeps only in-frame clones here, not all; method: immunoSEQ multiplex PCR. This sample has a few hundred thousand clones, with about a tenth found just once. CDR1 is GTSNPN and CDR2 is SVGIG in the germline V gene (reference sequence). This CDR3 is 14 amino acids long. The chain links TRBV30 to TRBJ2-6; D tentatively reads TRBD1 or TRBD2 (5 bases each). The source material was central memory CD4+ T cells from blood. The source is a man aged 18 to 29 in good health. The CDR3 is CAWSLTSGANGLTF. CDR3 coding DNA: TGTGCCTGGAGTCTTACGTCCGGGGCCAACGGCCTGACTTTC.